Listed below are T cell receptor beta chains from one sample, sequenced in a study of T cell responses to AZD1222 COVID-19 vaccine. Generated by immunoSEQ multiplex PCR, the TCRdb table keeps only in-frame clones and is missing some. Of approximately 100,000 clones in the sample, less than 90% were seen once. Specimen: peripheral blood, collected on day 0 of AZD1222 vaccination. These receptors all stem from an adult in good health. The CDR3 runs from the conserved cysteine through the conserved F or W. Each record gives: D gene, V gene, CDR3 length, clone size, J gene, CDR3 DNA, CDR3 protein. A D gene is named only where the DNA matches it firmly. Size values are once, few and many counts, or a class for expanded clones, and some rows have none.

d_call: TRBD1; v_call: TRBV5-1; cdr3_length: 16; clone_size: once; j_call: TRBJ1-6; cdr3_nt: TGCGCCAGCAGCTTGGCGGAGACAGGGGCCGGCTCACCCCTCCACTTT; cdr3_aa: CASSLAETGAGSPLHF
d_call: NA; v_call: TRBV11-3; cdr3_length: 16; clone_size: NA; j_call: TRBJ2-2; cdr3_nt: TGTGCCAGCAGCACGTTCGGGGGTCCTAACACCGGGGAGCTGTTTTTT; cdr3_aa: CASSTFGGPNTGELFF
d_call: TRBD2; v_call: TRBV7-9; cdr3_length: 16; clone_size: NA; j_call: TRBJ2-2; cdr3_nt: TGTGCCAGCAGCTTAACACTAGCGGGAGGCACCGGGGAGCTGTTTTTT; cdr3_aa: CASSLTLAGGTGELFF
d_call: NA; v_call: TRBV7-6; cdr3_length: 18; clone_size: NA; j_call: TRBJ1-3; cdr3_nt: TGTGCCAGCAGCTCAATGGAGGCAGATCATAGCCCTGGAAACACCATATATTTT; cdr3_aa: CASSSMEADHSPGNTIYF
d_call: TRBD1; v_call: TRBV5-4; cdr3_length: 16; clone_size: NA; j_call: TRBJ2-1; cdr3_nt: TGTGCCAGCAGCTCAGGGGGCAGGGGTACCTACAATGAGCAGTTCTTC; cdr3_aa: CASSSGGRGTYNEQFF
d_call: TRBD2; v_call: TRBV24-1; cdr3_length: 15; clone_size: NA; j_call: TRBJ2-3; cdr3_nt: TGTGCCACCAGTTTTGGCGGGAGTGGCACAGATACGCAGTATTTT; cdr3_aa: CATSFGGSGTDTQYF
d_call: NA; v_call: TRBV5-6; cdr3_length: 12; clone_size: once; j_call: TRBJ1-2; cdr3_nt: TGTGCCAGCAGCCTGAATCACTATGGCTACACCTTC; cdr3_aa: CASSLNHYGYTF
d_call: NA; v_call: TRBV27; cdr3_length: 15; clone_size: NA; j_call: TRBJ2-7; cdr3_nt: TGTGCCAGCAGTTCCTGGCAGGGTTATGACTACGAGCAGTACTTC; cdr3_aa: CASSSWQGYDYEQYF
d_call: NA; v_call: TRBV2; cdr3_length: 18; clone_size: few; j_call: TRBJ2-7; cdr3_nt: TGTGCCAGCAGTGAGAAGGCAGGGGGGTTTTATCTCTCCTACGAGCAGTACTTC; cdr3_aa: CASSEKAGGFYLSYEQYF
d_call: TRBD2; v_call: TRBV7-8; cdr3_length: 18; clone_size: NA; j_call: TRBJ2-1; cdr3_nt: TGTGCCAGCAGCTTAGTACCTAGCGGGCGGGGAAACGACAATGAGCAGTTCTTC; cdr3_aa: CASSLVPSGRGNDNEQFF
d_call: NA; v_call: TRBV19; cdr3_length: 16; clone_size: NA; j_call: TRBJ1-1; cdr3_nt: TGTGCCAGTAGTATTATGATGGGGGGCTTGGGTACTGAAGCTTTCTTT; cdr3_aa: CASSIMMGGLGTEAFF
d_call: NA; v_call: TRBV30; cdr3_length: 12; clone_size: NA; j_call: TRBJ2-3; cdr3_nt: TGTGCCTGGAGTATGAGGTCAGATACGCAGTATTTT; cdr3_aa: CAWSMRSDTQYF
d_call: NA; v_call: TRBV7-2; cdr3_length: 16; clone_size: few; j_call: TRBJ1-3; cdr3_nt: TGTGCCAGCAGCTTAGATCAGAGGACCTCTGGAAACACCATATATTTT; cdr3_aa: CASSLDQRTSGNTIYF
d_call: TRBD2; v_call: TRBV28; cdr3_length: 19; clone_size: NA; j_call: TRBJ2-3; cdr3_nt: TGTGCCAGCAGCCCGATACTAGCGGGAGTAGGGTTGGGCACAGATACGCAGTATTTT; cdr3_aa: CASSPILAGVGLGTDTQYF
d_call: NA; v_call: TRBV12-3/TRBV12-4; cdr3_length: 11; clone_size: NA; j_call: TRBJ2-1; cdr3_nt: TGTGCCAGCAGTTTAGGCGGTGAGCAGTTCTTC; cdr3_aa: CASSLGGEQFF
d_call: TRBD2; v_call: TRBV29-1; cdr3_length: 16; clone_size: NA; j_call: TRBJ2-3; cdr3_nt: TGCAGCGTTGTGGGGACTAGCGGGAGTTTAACAGATACGCAGTATTTT; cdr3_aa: CSVVGTSGSLTDTQYF
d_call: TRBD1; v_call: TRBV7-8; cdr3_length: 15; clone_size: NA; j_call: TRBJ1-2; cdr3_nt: TGTGCCAGCAGCTTAGTAGGGGGCGTATACTATGGCTACACCTTC; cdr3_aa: CASSLVGGVYYGYTF
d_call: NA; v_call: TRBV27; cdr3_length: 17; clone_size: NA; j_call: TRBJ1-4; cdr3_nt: TGTGCCAGCAGATCTAGCCCTCAAGTTCCAACTAATGAAAAACTGTTTTTT; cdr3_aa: CASRSSPQVPTNEKLFF
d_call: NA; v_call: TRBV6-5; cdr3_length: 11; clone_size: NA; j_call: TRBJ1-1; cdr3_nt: TGTGCCAGCACCTTTGGACTAGAAGCTTTCTTT; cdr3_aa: CASTFGLEAFF
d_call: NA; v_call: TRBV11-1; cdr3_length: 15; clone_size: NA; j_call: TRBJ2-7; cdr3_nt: TGTGCCAGCAGCTCCCCGGGAGCAGTAAGATACGAGCAGTACTTC; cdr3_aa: CASSSPGAVRYEQYF
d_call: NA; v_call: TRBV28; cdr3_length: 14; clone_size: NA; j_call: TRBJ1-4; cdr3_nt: TGTGCCAGCAGTTTGGGAGGGGTGGAGGAAAAACTGTTTTTT; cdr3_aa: CASSLGGVEEKLFF
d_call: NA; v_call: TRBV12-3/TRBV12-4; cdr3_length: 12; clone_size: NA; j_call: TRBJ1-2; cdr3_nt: TGTGCCAGCAGTTTAGCCTACTATGGCTACACCTTC; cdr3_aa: CASSLAYYGYTF
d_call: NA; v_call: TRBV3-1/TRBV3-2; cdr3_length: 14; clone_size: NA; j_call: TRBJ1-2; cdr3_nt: TGTGCCAGCAGCCAATCGGACAAGAACTATGGCTACACCTTC; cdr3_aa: CASSQSDKNYGYTF
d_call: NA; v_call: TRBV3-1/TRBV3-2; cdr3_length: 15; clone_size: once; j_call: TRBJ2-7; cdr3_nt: TGTGCCAGCAGCAGATCGGGGCAGGGATTGTACGAGCAGTACTTC; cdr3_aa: CASSRSGQGLYEQYF
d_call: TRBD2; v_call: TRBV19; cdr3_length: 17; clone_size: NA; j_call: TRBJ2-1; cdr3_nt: TGTGCCAGTAGTAAATACCCTCTAGCGGAACAATACAATGAGCAGTTCTTC; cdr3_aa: CASSKYPLAEQYNEQFF
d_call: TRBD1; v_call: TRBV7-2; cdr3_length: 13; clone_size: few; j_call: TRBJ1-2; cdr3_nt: TGTGCCAGCAGCCCGCGACAGGGAAGGGGCTACACCTTC; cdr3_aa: CASSPRQGRGYTF
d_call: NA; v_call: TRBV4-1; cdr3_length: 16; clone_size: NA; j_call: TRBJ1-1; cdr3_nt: TGCGCCAGCAGCCAAGCGGACACCAACATGAACACTGAAGCTTTCTTT; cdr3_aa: CASSQADTNMNTEAFF
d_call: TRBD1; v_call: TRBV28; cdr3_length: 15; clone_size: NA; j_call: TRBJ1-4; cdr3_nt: TGTGCCAGCAGCACGACAGGGAACGGTCCGGAAAAACTGTTTTTT; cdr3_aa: CASSTTGNGPEKLFF
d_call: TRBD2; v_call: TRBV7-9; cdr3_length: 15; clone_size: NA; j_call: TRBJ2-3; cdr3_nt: TGTGCCAGCAGCCTAGCGGGAACGGGCCCAGATACGCAGTATTTT; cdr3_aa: CASSLAGTGPDTQYF
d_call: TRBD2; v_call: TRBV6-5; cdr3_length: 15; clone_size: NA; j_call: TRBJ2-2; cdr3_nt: TGTGCCAGCAGTCGACTAGCGGGAATGGACGGGGAGCTGTTTTTT; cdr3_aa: CASSRLAGMDGELFF
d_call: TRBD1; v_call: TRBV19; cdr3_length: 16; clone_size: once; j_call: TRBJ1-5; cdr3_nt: TGTGCCAGTAGTAGCCGGAGGACAGGGAATGAGCAGCCCCAGCATTTT; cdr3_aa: CASSSRRTGNEQPQHF
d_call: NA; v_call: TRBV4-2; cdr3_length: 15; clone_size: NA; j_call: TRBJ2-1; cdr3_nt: TGTGCCAGCAGCAAGGAGCTCATCTCCTACAATGAGCAGTTCTTC; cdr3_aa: CASSKELISYNEQFF
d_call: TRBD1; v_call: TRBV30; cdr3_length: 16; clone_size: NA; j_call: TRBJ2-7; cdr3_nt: TGTGCCTGGAGCCCCTTAGGGACAGCAAAAACGGGAGAGCAGTACTTC; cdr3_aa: CAWSPLGTAKTGEQYF
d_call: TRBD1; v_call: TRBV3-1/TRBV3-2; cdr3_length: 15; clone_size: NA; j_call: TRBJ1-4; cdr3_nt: TGTGCCAGCAGCCAACGACAGGGTTTGGGTGAAAAACTGTTTTTT; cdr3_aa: CASSQRQGLGEKLFF
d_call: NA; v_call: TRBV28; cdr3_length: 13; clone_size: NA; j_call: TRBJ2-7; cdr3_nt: TGTGCCAGCAGTTTGGGGTCATCCTACGAGCAGTACTTC; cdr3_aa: CASSLGSSYEQYF
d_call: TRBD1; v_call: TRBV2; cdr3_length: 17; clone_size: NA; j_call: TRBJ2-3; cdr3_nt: TGTGCCAGCAGGGGTCGGGTGGCAGGGGGCGAAGCAGATACGCAGTATTTT; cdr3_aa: CASRGRVAGGEADTQYF
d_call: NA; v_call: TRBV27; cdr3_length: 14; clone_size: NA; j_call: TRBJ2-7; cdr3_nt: TGTGCCAGCAGTTTAAAGTACACATCCTACGAGCAGTACTTC; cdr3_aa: CASSLKYTSYEQYF
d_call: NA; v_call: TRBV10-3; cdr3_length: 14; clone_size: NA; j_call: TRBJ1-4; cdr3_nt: TGTGCCATCAGTGGGGCAGGGGAGGGTGAAAAACTGTTTTTT; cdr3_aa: CAISGAGEGEKLFF
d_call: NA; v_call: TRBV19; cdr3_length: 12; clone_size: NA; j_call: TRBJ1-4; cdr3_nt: TGTGCCAGTAGTGATATACCGGAAAAACTGTTTTTT; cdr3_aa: CASSDIPEKLFF
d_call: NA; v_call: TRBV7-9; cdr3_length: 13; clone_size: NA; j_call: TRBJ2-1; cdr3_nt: TGTGCCAGCAGCCCCGACAGTGACAATGAGCAGTTCTTC; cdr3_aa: CASSPDSDNEQFF
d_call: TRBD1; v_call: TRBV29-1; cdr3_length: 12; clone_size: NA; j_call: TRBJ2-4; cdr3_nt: TGCAGCGCCGGGACAGGGGAAAACATTCAGTACTTC; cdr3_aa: CSAGTGENIQYF
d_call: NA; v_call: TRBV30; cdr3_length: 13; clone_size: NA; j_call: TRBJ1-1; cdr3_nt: TGTGCCTGGAGTGTAGAGGGTACCCTTGAAGCTTTCTTT; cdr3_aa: CAWSVEGTLEAFF
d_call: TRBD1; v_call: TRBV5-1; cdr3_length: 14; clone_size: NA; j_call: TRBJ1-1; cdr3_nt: TGCGCCAGTGATCCCGGGACAGGGGGAACTGAAGCTTTCTTT; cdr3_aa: CASDPGTGGTEAFF
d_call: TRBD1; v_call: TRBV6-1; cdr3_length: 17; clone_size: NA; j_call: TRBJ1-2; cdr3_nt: TGTGCCAGCAGTGAAGATCCCCGCAGGGGGACAGACTATGGCTACACCTTC; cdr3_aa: CASSEDPRRGTDYGYTF
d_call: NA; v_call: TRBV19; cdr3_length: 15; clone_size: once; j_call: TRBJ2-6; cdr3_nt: TGTGCCAGTAAGTTCCGGAGCTCTGGGGCCAACGTCCTGACTTTC; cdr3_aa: CASKFRSSGANVLTF
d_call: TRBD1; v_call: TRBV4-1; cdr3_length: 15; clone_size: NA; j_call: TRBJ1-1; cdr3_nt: TGCGCCAGCAGCCGCGGACAGGGGGCAAGAACTGAAGCTTTCTTT; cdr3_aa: CASSRGQGARTEAFF
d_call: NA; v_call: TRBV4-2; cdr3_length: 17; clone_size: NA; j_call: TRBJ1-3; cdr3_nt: TGTGCCAGCAGCCAAGATCTAAGGCAGGGAGTAGGAAACACCATATATTTT; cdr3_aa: CASSQDLRQGVGNTIYF
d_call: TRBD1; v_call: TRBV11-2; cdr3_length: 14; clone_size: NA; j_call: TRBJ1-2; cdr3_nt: TGTGCCAGCAGCTTTGGACAGGGACGGTATGGCTACACCTTC; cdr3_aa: CASSFGQGRYGYTF
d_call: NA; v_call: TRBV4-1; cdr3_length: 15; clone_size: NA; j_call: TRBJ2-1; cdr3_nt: TGCGCCAGCAGCCGGGTCCATTTAGAGGACAATGAGCAGTTCTTC; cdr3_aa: CASSRVHLEDNEQFF
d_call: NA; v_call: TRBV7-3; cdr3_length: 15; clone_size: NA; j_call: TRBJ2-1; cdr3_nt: TGTGCCAGCAGCTTATACGGCAGCGACTACAATGAGCAGTTCTTC; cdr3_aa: CASSLYGSDYNEQFF
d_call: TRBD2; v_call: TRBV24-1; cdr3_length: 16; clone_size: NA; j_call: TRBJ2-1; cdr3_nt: TGTGCCACCAGTGATCAAACTAGCGGGTTTGACAATGAGCAGTTCTTC; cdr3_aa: CATSDQTSGFDNEQFF
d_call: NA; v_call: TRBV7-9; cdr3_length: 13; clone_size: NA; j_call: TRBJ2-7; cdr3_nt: TGTGCCAGCAGCTTAGTGTTGCGCAACGAGCAGTACTTC; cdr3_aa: CASSLVLRNEQYF
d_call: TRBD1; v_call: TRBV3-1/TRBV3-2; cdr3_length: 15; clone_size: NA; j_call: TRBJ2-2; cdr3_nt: TGTGCCAGCAGCCAAGGACAGGGGGCATGGCAAGAGCTGTTTTTT; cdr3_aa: CASSQGQGAWQELFF
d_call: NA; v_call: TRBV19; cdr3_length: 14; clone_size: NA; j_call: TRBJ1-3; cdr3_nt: TGTGCCAGTGGAGATAGTACCTCTGGAAACACCATATATTTT; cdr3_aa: CASGDSTSGNTIYF
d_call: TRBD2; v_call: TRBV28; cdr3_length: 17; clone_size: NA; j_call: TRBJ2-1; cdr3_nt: TGTGCCAGCAGTCTCGGACTAGCCCGGAACTCCTACAATGAGCAGTTCTTC; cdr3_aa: CASSLGLARNSYNEQFF
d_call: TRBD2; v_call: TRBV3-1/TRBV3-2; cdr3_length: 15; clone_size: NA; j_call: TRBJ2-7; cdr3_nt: TGTGCCAGCAGCCCAATGCCTGGCGGGAGTTACGAGCAGTACTTC; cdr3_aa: CASSPMPGGSYEQYF
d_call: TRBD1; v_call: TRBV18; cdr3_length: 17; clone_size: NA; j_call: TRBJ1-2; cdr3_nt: TGTGCCAGCTCACCCTCCGGGACAGTGTTTGCCCACTATGGCTACACCTTC; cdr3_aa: CASSPSGTVFAHYGYTF
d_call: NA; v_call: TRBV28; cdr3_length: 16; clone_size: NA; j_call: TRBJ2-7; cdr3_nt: TGTGCCAGCAAAGAAGGCGGAGGGACCTTTTCCTACGAGCAGTACTTC; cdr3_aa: CASKEGGGTFSYEQYF
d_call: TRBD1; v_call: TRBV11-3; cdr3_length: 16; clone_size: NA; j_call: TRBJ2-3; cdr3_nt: TGTGCCAGCAGCTTTTGGGGACAGGGGGTGAGAGATACGCAGTATTTT; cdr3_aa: CASSFWGQGVRDTQYF